Included here is one TCR beta chain sequence, with context. Its antigen is not identified. The sample belongs to a study of cytomegalovirus exposure and HLA in healthy donors. PCR was performed using 60 Vbeta and 13 Jbeta primers. TCRdb's copy holds only in-frame clones and misses some; the assay was immunoSEQ multiplex PCR. The repertoire holds 170,000 or so clones, with 70% to 80% as singletons. The study, taken as a whole, reports: Rare sequences made up most TCRs, while some public TCRs were found in many donors. In an earlier analysis, most TCR beta V segments were productive about 90% or about 30% of the time.

Per germline, CDR1 MNHEY and CDR2 SVGAGI. The CDR3 extends over 14 amino acids. The V segment lost 5 bases and the J segment 4 bases; nucleotides outside the gene matches: 5. Sequences were obtained from PBMCs. The sequence derives from a woman aged 30 to 39 in good health and CMV-seropositive. The chain joins TRBV6-5 to TRBJ1-2; 9 positions agree with TRBD1. This chain's CDR3 is CASSPGTGSYGYTF. CDR3 DNA sequence: TGTGCCAGCAGTCCCGGGACAGGGAGCTATGGCTACACCTTC.